The T cell receptor beta chain under discussion was sequenced for a study of blood T cells in healthy people across ages. Study results and limitations: The long-lived group displayed more naive CD4+ cells, plus higher diversity, than the aged donors did. The study found TCR beta diversity correlated strongly with naive T cell percentage.

Sample-barcoded 5' priming and a J-beta primer mix drove a second PCR of roughly 6 to 12 cycles. TCRdb reprocessed the 5' RACE reads with MiXCR, giving one entry per CDR3 protein. Among roughly 680,000 distinct CDR3 sequences listed, 52% were seen once. In germline, CDR1 is SGHTA, CDR2 FQGNSA. V was cut by 1 base and J by 6 bases, with 15 bases left in between. The CDR3 consists of 15 residues. This clonotype appeared a single time. Its antigen is unidentified. This clonotype originated in a woman of 80 years or more in good health. This sequence joins TRBV7-2 and TRBJ1-2, with D unclear. Specimen: blood. CDR3: CASSLGNRAPDGYTF. The DNA of the CDR3 is TGTGCCAGCAGCTTAGGTAACCGGGCCCCAGATGGCTACACCTTC.